Here is one T cell receptor beta chain with its context. Its specificity is unknown. This record comes from a study of beta chain features in type 1 diabetes. Looking at the study overall: Across all samples, roughly 100,000,000 sorted cells were examined.

Averaging approximately 0.11 L, one heparinised blood draw was given by each donor. Germline assignment: CDR1 LNHDA and CDR2 SQIVND (reference sequence). This CDR3 has 15 amino acids. V was shortened by 6 bases and J by 10 bases, with 22 bases between the two germline ends. The study, taken as a whole, reports: Reduced insertions and increased deletions marked VDJ junctions in type 1 diabetes patients.

Sequencing targeted expressed TCRB transcripts, as all isolated RNA had been reverse transcribed. Regulatory, naive and central memory T cell samples averaged approximately 3.5 million reads. The method was immunoSEQ multiplex PCR; TCRdb's version includes in-frame clones alone and lacks a portion of them. The sample lists fewer than 250,000 clones, around 10% seen once, with around 0.037% in the top ten. V gene TRBV19 combines with J gene TRBJ2-4; D is unresolved. The sample was naive CD4+ T cells from blood. This TCR came from a woman in her late teens or twenties in good health. The CDR3 spells CASSKSNHGAQIQYF. The CDR3 DNA reads TGTGCCAGTAGCAAGAGTAACCACGGAGCCCAGATTCAGTACTTC.